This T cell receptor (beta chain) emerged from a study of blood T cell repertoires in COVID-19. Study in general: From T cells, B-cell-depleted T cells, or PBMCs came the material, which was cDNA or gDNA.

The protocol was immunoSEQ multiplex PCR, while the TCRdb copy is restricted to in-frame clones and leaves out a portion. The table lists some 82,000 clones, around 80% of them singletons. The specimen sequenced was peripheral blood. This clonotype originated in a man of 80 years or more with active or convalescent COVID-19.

The CDR3 is CASSQVGTAGGNIQYF. The CDR3 DNA sequence: TGTGCCAGCAGCCAAGTAGGGACAGCGGGAGGAAACATTCAGTACTTC. The chain carries TRBV3-1 (or the pseudogene TRBV3-2) and TRBJ2-4, with 9 bases lining up with TRBD2. Germline loops: CDR1 LGHDT, CDR2 YNNKEL (reference sequence). With V trimmed by 1 base and J by 6 bases, 7 bases remained unmatched. The CDR3 loop spans 16 amino acids.